The 28 T cell receptor beta chains below come from one sample, sequenced in a study of blood T cell repertoires in COVID-19. The assay was immunoSEQ multiplex PCR, and TCRdb's table has in-frame clones only and misses some. The sample shows about 140,000 clones, 70% to 90% of them seen only once. Material: peripheral blood. The source is a woman in her sixties or seventies with acute or convalescent COVID-19.

The chain has TRBV19 and TRBJ2-5; D not certain. Germline CDR1 reads LNHDA; CDR2 reads SQIVND (reference sequence). The CDR3 totals 13 residues. V lost 5 bases and J lost 2, with 9 bases in between. CDR3 sequence (DNA): TGTGCCAGTAGTCCTAGATTTCAAGAGACCCAGTACTTC. Amino acid sequence: CASSPRFQETQYF.

The V and J genes are TRBV19 and TRBJ1-1; 11 nucleotides line up with TRBD1. After removal of 8 bases from V and 10 bases from J, the junction contained 6 bases not matched to a gene. Germline assignment: CDR1 LNHDA and CDR2 SQIVND (reference sequence). There are 12 residues in the CDR3. The DNA for the CDR3 is TGTGCCAGTGGGGACAGGGGGTTGGGAGCTTTCTTT. Protein: CASGDRGLGAFF.

This sequence joins TRBV6-5 and TRBJ1-1, with 8 positions matching TRBD1. The length of the CDR3 is 14 residues. Unmatched junction bases numbered 4, after V lost 4 bases and J lost 3 bases. CDR1 is MNHEY, CDR2 SVGAGI, per germline. CDR3 in DNA: TGTGCCAGCAGTTCCGGACAGGGTCACACTGAAGCTTTCTTT. Protein product: CASSSGQGHTEAFF.

This clone was found once. V usage is TRBV15 and J usage is TRBJ1-5; 7 bases match TRBD1. This CDR3 has 15 residues. Looked up from germline, CDR1 is LNHNV and CDR2 is YYDKDF (reference sequence). J was trimmed by 3 bases and V by 4 bases; bases with no gene match: 6. CDR3 sequence: CATSTRTGLNQPQHF. The DNA of the CDR3 is TGTGCCACCAGCACAAGGACAGGTCTCAATCAGCCCCAGCATTTT.

CDR3 region: CASTGLNSNQPQHF. The CDR3 DNA is TGTGCCAGCACTGGACTGAATAGCAATCAGCCCCAGCATTTT. The chain joins TRBV2 to TRBJ1-5; D unresolved. The V end was cut by 7 bases, the J end by 0 bases, with 10 bases between. There are 14 residues in the CDR3. Germline loops: CDR1 SNHLY, CDR2 FYNNEI.

This clone was detected a few times. The CDR3 bases are TGTGCCAGCAGTCCGGGACTAGCGGGGGGGGAGACCCAGTACTTC. Translated: CASSPGLAGGETQYF. The V gene is TRBV5-5, the J gene TRBJ2-5; TRBD2 matches at 16 bases. The CDR3 extends over 15 amino acids. The germline CDR1 and CDR2 sequences are SGHKS and YYEKEE (reference sequence). The V segment lost 5 bases and the J segment 5 bases; nucleotides outside the gene matches: 3.

This sequence joins TRBV10-3 and TRBJ1-1; 11 positions match TRBD1. The CDR3 contains 17 residues. CDR1 and CDR2 from the germline V gene are ENHRY and SYGVKD. Trimming cost V 2 bases and J 5 bases; bases outside gene matches: 10. The CDR3 nucleotides read TGTGCCATCAGTGAGAGCCACCCCCGGGACAGGGGGACTGAAGCTTTCTTT. Protein: CAISESHPRDRGTEAFF.

V gene TRBV29-1 combines with J gene TRBJ2-5, with D maybe TRBD2 (5 bases). Germline lookup yields CDR1 SQVTM and CDR2 ANQGSEA. The ends were cut back, 6 bases at V and 2 bases at J, with 13 bases in the middle. This CDR3 has 13 residues. The CDR3 sequence: CSVSPGGQETQYF. CDR3 DNA sequence: TGCAGCGTAAGTCCAGGCGGGCAAGAGACCCAGTACTTC.

The chain carries TRBV24-1 and TRBJ2-5, with 8 bases matching TRBD1. The V and J ends lost 4 bases and 5 bases, in that order; junction bases with no gene match: 11. The length of the CDR3 is 16 residues. From germline, CDR1 is KGHDR and CDR2 SFDVKD. As DNA, the CDR3 is TGTGCCACCAGTGAACCAGGGACAGGTCGGGAGGAGACCCAGTACTTC. This sequence encodes CATSEPGTGREETQYF.

This clone was observed a single time. This rearrangement joins TRBV6-6 to TRBJ1-2; D not certain. Trimming left V 5 bases short and J 4 bases short, with 23 bases between. CDR3 length: 17 residues. Germline CDR1 reads MNHNY; CDR2 reads SVGAGI (reference sequence). The CDR3 DNA is TGTGCCAGCAGTCTTCGTGCCGGCCAGCGTACGCTCTATGGCTACACCTTC. Encoded protein: CASSLRAGQRTLYGYTF.

The chain links TRBV4-2 to TRBJ1-1, with D hard to call. V dropped 0 bases and J dropped 3 bases, with 8 bases sitting between them. Germline CDR1 and CDR2: LGHNA and YNFKEQ. The CDR3 contains 14 residues. In nucleotides, the CDR3 is TGTGCCAGCAGCCAAGAGACTCGGGACACTGAAGCTTTCTTT. Translated, it gives CASSQETRDTEAFF.

J is TRBJ1-5 and V is TRBV30; weak D call: TRBD1 (5 bases). Trimming shortened V by 8 bases and J by 4 bases, and 15 bases separated the two germline ends. The germline CDR1 and CDR2 sequences are GTSNPN and SVGIG (reference sequence). This CDR3 spans 13 amino acids. The CDR3 nucleotides are TGTGCCCATAGCAGGGCGGCAAATCAGCCCCAGCATTTT. Its protein is CAHSRAANQPQHF.

Regarding this clone: At one end, the junction sequence differs from germline, possibly due to a read error. The chain links TRBV7-7 to TRBJ2-5; 8 bases fit TRBD1. The germline V gene encodes CDR1 SSHAT and CDR2 FNYEAQ (reference sequence). This CDR3 is 15 amino acids long. CDR3 nucleotide sequence: TGTGCTAGCAGCTTAGGGACAGGATCCCCAGAGACCCAGTACTTC. This translates into CASSLGTGSPETQYF.

V is TRBV11-1 and J is TRBJ2-2; perhaps TRBD2 as D (5 bases). Germline assignment: CDR1 SGHAT and CDR2 FQDESV (reference sequence). The germline V and J ends were trimmed by 6 bases and 6 bases, with 17 bases remaining between them. The CDR3 runs 15 residues. The CDR3 DNA reads TGTGCCAGCAGTCTTACCGGGGTCGGGGCCGGGGAGCTGTTTTTT. As protein: CASSLTGVGAGELFF.

The J gene is TRBJ1-1, the V gene TRBV29-1, with 9 positions matching TRBD1. This CDR3 comprises 14 residues. Germline CDR1 is SQVTM and CDR2 is ANQGSEA. The V segment lost 7 bases and the J segment 4 bases; nucleotides outside the gene matches: 10. CDR3 region: CSAGTGSVGTEAFF. The CDR3 bases are TGCAGCGCCGGGACAGGGTCCGTTGGCACTGAAGCTTTCTTT. Based on the CDR3 plus reference TRBV29-1 and TRBJ1-1, the full variable domain is SAVISQKPSRDICQRGTSLTIQCQVDSQVTMMFWYRQQPGQSLTLIATANQGSEATYESGFVIDKFPISRPNLTFSTLTVSNMSPEDSSIYLCSAGTGSVGTEAFFGQGTRLTVV.

The V call is TRBV4-2, the J call TRBJ1-3; D might be TRBD1 (5 bases). Germline loops: CDR1 LGHNA, CDR2 YNFKEQ. V lost 4 bases and J lost 1, with 8 bases in between. The CDR3 totals 14 residues. The DNA for the CDR3 is TGTGCCAGCAGCCGCGACAGATCTGGAAACACCATATATTTT. It translates to CASSRDRSGNTIYF.

Here the CDR3 reads CASSVGHSTEAFF. For the CDR3, the DNA is TGTGCCAGCAGCGTAGGCCACAGCACTGAAGCTTTCTTT. This chain uses TRBV9 with TRBJ1-1; unclear D gene. Germline CDR1 reads SGDLS; CDR2 reads YYNGEE. The CDR3 has 13 residues. V lost 0 bases, J lost 4 bases, and 7 bases lay in between.

The chain recombines TRBV18 with TRBJ2-7; D remains ambiguous. The CDR3 length is 13 residues. The germline V and J ends were trimmed by 9 bases and 2 bases, with 14 bases remaining between them. Looked up from germline, CDR1 is KGHSH and CDR2 is LQKENI. CDR3: CASNQPPAYEQYF. The CDR3 region has the DNA TGTGCCAGTAATCAACCGCCAGCCTACGAGCAGTACTTC.

The chain combines TRBV28 with TRBJ2-7, with 9 nucleotides matching TRBD2. The length of the CDR3 is 16 residues. Germline V gene lookup returns CDR1 MDHEN and CDR2 SYDVKM. V lost 5 bases, J lost 2 bases, and 10 bases stayed unmatched. CDR3 sequence (DNA): TGTGCCAGCAGTCCCTTCGGGACTAGCCCGACCTACGAGCAGTACTTC. Amino acid sequence: CASSPFGTSPTYEQYF.

The V and J genes are TRBV19 and TRBJ2-7; a weak D match, TRBD1 (5 bases). The CDR3 length is 14 residues. V dropped 4 bases and J dropped 4 bases, with 14 bases sitting between them. In germline, CDR1 is LNHDA, CDR2 SQIVND (reference sequence). The CDR3 protein is CASSTNRQPYEQYF. CDR3 bases: TGTGCCAGTAGTACGAACCGACAGCCATACGAGCAGTACTTC.

This chain connects TRBV4-1 to TRBJ1-4, with 9 bases identical to TRBD1. Germline V lookup: CDR1 MGHRA, CDR2 YSYEKL. With V trimmed by 3 bases and J by 7 bases, 9 bases remained unmatched. CDR3 size: 16 residues. CDR3 protein: CASSQRGRQGGEKLFF. CDR3 nucleotides: TGCGCCAGCAGCCAGAGAGGAAGACAGGGGGGTGAAAAACTGTTTTTT.

This clone has a single count. The J gene is TRBJ1-5, the V gene TRBV20-1; no reliable D call. V dropped 3 bases and J dropped 7 bases, with 13 bases sitting between them. The CDR3 is 13 residues long. Germline CDR1 reads DFQATT; CDR2 reads SNEGSKA (reference sequence). The CDR3 is CSASNSFGQPQHF. Here the CDR3 DNA reads TGCAGTGCTAGTAACAGCTTTGGGCAGCCCCAGCATTTT.

V is TRBV28 and J is TRBJ1-2; 8 positions agree with TRBD1. The CDR3 extends over 16 amino acids. Germline V gene lookup returns CDR1 MDHEN and CDR2 SYDVKM. After removal of 5 bases from V and 1 base from J, the junction contained 9 bases not matched to a gene. As DNA, the CDR3 is TGTGCCAGCAGTATCCCCGCAGGGGGCGTTAACTATGGCTACACCTTC. Translated, it gives CASSIPAGGVNYGYTF.

The chain recombines TRBV28 with TRBJ2-3, with D possibly matching TRBD1 (6 bases). Germline V lookup: CDR1 MDHEN, CDR2 SYDVKM. V lost 5 bases, J lost 4 bases, and 16 bases lay in between. The CDR3 sequence is 15 residues long. The CDR3 spells CASSRGRGLPDTQYF. In DNA, the CDR3 is TGTGCCAGCAGTCGTGGCAGGGGTTTGCCAGATACGCAGTATTTT.

This clone turned up a few times. The chain uses TRBV7-2 and TRBJ1-5; 8 bases align to TRBD1. Germline V gene lookup returns CDR1 SGHTA and CDR2 FQGNSA. The CDR3 extends over 15 amino acids. With V trimmed by 7 bases and J by 1 base, 6 bases remained unmatched. The CDR3 DNA sequence: TGTGCCAGCACCCTGGACAGGGCCAGCAATCAGCCCCAGCATTTT. Its protein product is CASTLDRASNQPQHF.

J is TRBJ2-3 and V is TRBV30, with a tentative D call TRBD2 (5 bases). The CDR3 runs 13 residues. Looked up from germline, CDR1 is GTSNPN and CDR2 is SVGIG (reference sequence). V was clipped by 1 base and J by 7 bases, with 12 bases between them. The CDR3 is CAWSANGMNTQYF. The CDR3 nucleotides read TGTGCCTGGAGTGCGAACGGGATGAATACGCAGTATTTT.

This sequence joins TRBV7-9 and TRBJ2-7; D is undetermined. The length of the CDR3 is 14 residues. The germline CDR1 and CDR2 sequences are SEHNR and FQNEAQ (reference sequence). Trimming left V 0 bases short and J 0 bases short, with 6 bases between. The CDR3 reads CASSLAAVSYEQYF. CDR3 sequence (DNA): TGTGCCAGCAGCTTAGCGGCCGTCTCCTACGAGCAGTACTTC. The full variable domain, rest sourced from reference TRBV7-9 and TRBJ2-7, is DTGVSQNPRHKITKRGQNVTFRCDPISEHNRLYWYRQTLGQGPEFLTYFQNEAQLEKSRLLSDRFSAERPKGSFSTLEIQRTEQGDSAMYLCASSLAAVSYEQYFGPGTRLTVT.

This rearrangement joins TRBV19 to TRBJ1-1, with D possibly TRBD1 on 6 matching bases. In germline, CDR1 is LNHDA, CDR2 SQIVND (reference sequence). V lost 2 bases and J lost 4, with 11 bases in between. The CDR3 is made up of 14 amino acids. The CDR3 spells CASSINRETTEAFF. CDR3 nucleotide sequence: TGTGCCAGTAGTATAAACAGGGAGACCACTGAAGCTTTCTTT. Full variable domain (missing parts from reference TRBV19 and TRBJ1-1): DGGITQSPKYLFRKEGQNVTLSCEQNLNHDAMYWYRQDPGQGLRLIYYSQIVNDFQKGDIAEGYSVSREKKESFPLTVTSAQKNPTAFYLCASSINRETTEAFFGQGTRLTVV.